A selection of T cell receptor beta chains follows, all from one sample in a study of cytomegalovirus exposure and HLA in healthy donors. Profiling relied on immunoSEQ multiplex PCR, and the TCRdb table lists in-frame clones only, not all of them. The sample yields roughly 82,000 clones, about 92% seen once. Sequenced material: PBMCs. Source of these receptors: a man younger than 30 in good health and CMV-seronegative. Both conserved end residues are part of each CDR3. Fields, in order: V gene, D gene, clone size, J gene, CDR3 DNA, CDR3 protein. D genes are given only for firm matches. Where a row states a size, it is once, few, many or the class of an expanded clone; other rows omit it.

TRBV2,-,-,TRBJ1-1,TGTGCCAGCAGTTGGGCCGGTAGTAAAGCTTTCTTT,CASSWAGSKAFF
TRBV27,TRBD1,-,TRBJ1-2,TGTGCCAGCAGACAGACAGGGAGAGCTAACTATGGCTACACCTTC,CASRQTGRANYGYTF
TRBV7-3,TRBD2,-,TRBJ2-1,TGTGCCAGCAGCTTCCCTAAAAGCGGGAGTGCGTACAATGAGCAGTTCTTC,CASSFPKSGSAYNEQFF
TRBV6-1,TRBD1,once,TRBJ2-7,TGTGCCAGCACAGGACAGGCCTCGCACGAGCAGTACTTC,CASTGQASHEQYF
TRBV9,TRBD1,-,TRBJ2-7,TGTGCCAGCAGCCCCGGGACAGGGGCCTACGAGCAGTACTTC,CASSPGTGAYEQYF
TRBV21-1,-,-,TRBJ1-1,TGTGCCAGCAGCAAAAGGGGCAGCTCTGAAGCTTTCTTT,CASSKRGSSEAFF
TRBV13,-,-,TRBJ1-1,TGTGCCAGCAGCTTAGAAACAGTTGAAGCTTTCTTT,CASSLETVEAFF
TRBV5-6,-,-,TRBJ2-5,TGTGCCAGCAGCTTGATGGGCTATCTCCCCCAAGAGACCCAGTACTTC,CASSLMGYLPQETQYF
TRBV11-3,-,-,TRBJ2-4,TGTGCCAGCAGGTCAACAGGTACCAAAAACATTCAGTACTTC,CASRSTGTKNIQYF
TRBV10-2,-,-,TRBJ2-7,TGCGCCAGCAGTGAGGACAGCCCCGAGCAGTACTTC,CASSEDSPEQYF
TRBV27,TRBD1,-,TRBJ1-2,TGTGCCAGCAGTCCAGGGACAGGGGTTGGGCGTGGCTACACCTTC,CASSPGTGVGRGYTF
TRBV15,TRBD1,-,TRBJ2-2,TGTGCCACCAGCCGCAGGGGGCCGTCCGGGGAGCTGTTTTTT,CATSRRGPSGELFF
TRBV2,-,-,TRBJ1-5,TGTGCCAGCAACTTGCTCGCGTTTCATCAGCCCCAGCATTTT,CASNLLAFHQPQHF
TRBV7-2,-,-,TRBJ1-2,TGTGCCAGCAGCTTAGAAGGGGCTGGCTACACCTTC,CASSLEGAGYTF
TRBV29-1,-,-,TRBJ1-1,TGCAGCGCCCGTGGGGGGATTGGGGGGATGAACACTGAAGCTTTCTTT,CSARGGIGGMNTEAFF
TRBV6-1,-,-,TRBJ2-2,TGTGCCAGCAGTCCCCGAGGTACGGTCGGGGAGCTGTTTTTT,CASSPRGTVGELFF
TRBV2,TRBD1,-,TRBJ1-2,TGTGCCAGCAGGATGGACAGGGACGGCTACACCTTC,CASRMDRDGYTF
TRBV21-1,-,-,TRBJ1-5,TGTGCCAGCAGCAAAGATGACAGGGGATGCAATCAGCCCCAGCATTTT,CASSKDDRGCNQPQHF
TRBV28,-,-,TRBJ1-5,TGTGCCAGCACAAGACAGCCCGATCAGCCCCAGCATTTT,CASTRQPDQPQHF
TRBV19,TRBD2,-,TRBJ2-1,TGTGCCAGTACCAGAGGAATCCTAGCGGCCTCCTACAATGAGCAGTTCTTC,CASTRGILAASYNEQFF
TRBV6-1,-,-,TRBJ2-3,TGTGCCAGCAGTGAAGACACAGGGGGAGGGGCAGATACGCAGTATTTT,CASSEDTGGGADTQYF
TRBV10-3,TRBD1,-,TRBJ1-1,TGTGCCATCAGTGAGAACCGGGACAGGGTCACTGAAGCTTTCTTT,CAISENRDRVTEAFF
TRBV15,TRBD1,once,TRBJ2-7,TGTGCCACCTCCCGGGACAGGGCCAACGAGCAGTACTTC,CATSRDRANEQYF
TRBV19,TRBD2,once,TRBJ2-4,TGTGCCAGTAGTATAGATCTCGGGGGGGACTCGTTCAAAAACATTCAGTACTTC,CASSIDLGGDSFKNIQYF
TRBV7-6,TRBD2,-,TRBJ2-1,TGTGCCAGCAGCTTCGGACTAGCGGGTGACAATGAGCAGTTCTTC,CASSFGLAGDNEQFF
TRBV6-4,TRBD2,-,TRBJ2-7,TGTGCCAGCAAGACTAGCGGGAGGGCTTATGTGCACGAGCAGTACTTC,CASKTSGRAYVHEQYF
TRBV6-5,TRBD1,-,TRBJ1-1,TGTGCCAGCAGTTACGGGCTGGACAGGACTGAAGCTTTCTTT,CASSYGLDRTEAFF
TRBV7-8,-,-,TRBJ1-1,TGTGCCAGCAGCTTACCCGGAGCTTCGAACACTGAAGCTTTCTTT,CASSLPGASNTEAFF
TRBV5-4,-,-,TRBJ1-3,TGTGCCAGCAGCTTGCAGGGGACGGGAAACACCATATATTTT,CASSLQGTGNTIYF
TRBV5-4,-,-,TRBJ2-3,TGTGCCAGCGATCTCCGGGACTCAAGCACAGATACGCAGTATTTT,CASDLRDSSTDTQYF
TRBV9,-,-,TRBJ1-2,TGTGCCAGCAGCGTTAATCCGGGGGACGGCTATGGCTACACCTTC,CASSVNPGDGYGYTF
TRBV5-1,-,-,TRBJ1-1,TGCGCCAGCAGCTCCCCCGCTGGAGGCACTGAAGCTTTCTTT,CASSSPAGGTEAFF
TRBV5-6,TRBD2,-,TRBJ2-5,TGTGCCAGCAGTTCGGGACTAGCGGAGACCCAGTACTTC,CASSSGLAETQYF
TRBV27,-,-,TRBJ2-1,TGTGCCAGCAGTTTAGGCCCTCCGACAGGGCAGTTCTTC,CASSLGPPTGQFF
TRBV5-1,TRBD1,-,TRBJ2-1,TGCGCCAGCAGCTTGGCCTTGGGGACAGGGGGAATCAATGAGCAGTTCTTC,CASSLALGTGGINEQFF
TRBV5-6,TRBD2,-,TRBJ2-3,TGTGCCACCCTCAGAATGGGACTAGCTTTGTCAGATACGCAGTATTTT,CATLRMGLALSDTQYF
TRBV7-3,-,-,TRBJ1-2,TGTGCCAGCAGCTTAGGTCCCAGGAGGAACTATGGCTACACCTTC,CASSLGPRRNYGYTF
TRBV19,-,once,TRBJ1-5,TGTGCCAGTAGTTTAGGGGGGAGGCAGCCCCAGCATTTT,CASSLGGRQPQHF
TRBV6-5,TRBD1,-,TRBJ1-2,TGTGCCAGCAGTCGACAGGGTGGTTCCTCTGGCTACACCTTC,CASSRQGGSSGYTF
TRBV4-1,-,-,TRBJ1-5,TGCGCCAGCAGCCACTACACAGGCGATGATCAGCCCCAGCATTTT,CASSHYTGDDQPQHF
TRBV25-1,-,few,TRBJ2-7,TGTGCCAGCAGTGGGTGGGACAAGCCCTACGAGCAGTACTTC,CASSGWDKPYEQYF
TRBV6-7,-,-,TRBJ1-6,TGTGCCAGCCCAACCCCAAGGAAGGGGGAGTGTTCCTATAATTCACCCCTCCACTTT,CASPTPRKGECSYNSPLHF
TRBV18,TRBD1,few,TRBJ1-2,TGTGCCAGCACCCAGGGACAGAACTATGGCTACACCTTC,CASTQGQNYGYTF
TRBV5-1,-,-,TRBJ1-2,TGCGCCAGCAGCTTGGGATACAGGGAAGGTGGCTACACCTTC,CASSLGYREGGYTF
TRBV6-5,-,-,TRBJ1-1,TGTGCCAGCAGTTGGAACCGGGAGACTGAAGCTTTCTTT,CASSWNRETEAFF
TRBV25-1,-,-,TRBJ1-1,TGTGCCAGCAGGACTAACACTGAAGCTTTCTTT,CASRTNTEAFF
TRBV2,TRBD1,-,TRBJ2-5,TGTGCCAGCCGCCGACGAAGGACAGGGGGCCTGGAGACCCAGTACTTC,CASRRRRTGGLETQYF
TRBV2,TRBD1,-,TRBJ1-5,TGTGCCAGCAGTTTCAGGACAGGGGTATTTCAGCCCCAGCATTTT,CASSFRTGVFQPQHF
TRBV5-1,TRBD2,-,TRBJ2-5,TGCGCCAGCAGCTTCCGGGAGCGGGGGCCTCAAGAGACCCAGTACTTC,CASSFRERGPQETQYF
TRBV7-9,-,-,TRBJ1-2,TGTGCCAGCAGCCGGGAGGGGGGCCGGCGTAACACCTTC,CASSREGGRRNTF
TRBV30,-,-,TRBJ1-4,TGTGCCTGGAGTGTAGGTGGCTCGGGGAGGAAACTGTTTTTT,CAWSVGGSGRKLFF
TRBV19,-,-,TRBJ2-7,TGTGCCAGTAGTATGACAGGATCTCGGGGCTACGAGCAGTACTTC,CASSMTGSRGYEQYF